The 11 T cell receptor beta chains below come from one sample, sequenced in a study of shared clonotypes between healthy human individuals. Profiled with immunoSEQ multiplex PCR; TCRdb holds only in-frame clones, not every one. The sample lists about 2.4 million clones, 93% seen once, with 0.36% in the top ten. The specimen sequenced was naive CD4+ T cells from PBMCs. Subset specified: CD45RA+ positively selected. Receptor source: a man aged 18-30 years in good health. Some clones in this sample may be carry-over from other donors' samples.

The chain recombines TRBV7-2 with TRBJ2-2; 7 nucleotides match TRBD2. The J segment lost 2 bases and the V segment lost 3 bases, leaving 3 bases of the junction unmatched. Germline-derived CDR1 and CDR2 are SGHTA and FQGNSA. This CDR3 has 15 residues. The CDR3 sequence: CASSLRLANTGELFF. As DNA, the CDR3 is TGTGCCAGCAGCTTGAGACTAGCTAACACCGGGGAGCTGTTTTTT.

V gene TRBV6-5 combines with J gene TRBJ1-5; D is possibly TRBD1 (5 bases). The CDR3 loop spans 16 amino acids. Looked up from germline, CDR1 is MNHEY and CDR2 is SVGAGI. Trimming cost V 0 bases and J 2 bases, with 11 bases left between them. The CDR3 loop reads CASSYSRWDGNQPQHF. The CDR3 DNA sequence: TGTGCCAGCAGTTACTCGAGGTGGGACGGCAATCAGCCCCAGCATTTT.

The chain uses TRBV6-5 and TRBJ2-7; D is possibly TRBD2 (5 bases). Trimming took off 7 bases at V and 4 bases at J, with 20 bases between the two ends. CDR1 and CDR2 (germline): MNHEY, SVGAGI. This CDR3 spans 15 amino acids. The CDR3 DNA reads as TGTGCCAGCATCCCGAGCCTCGGTCGGGGTTACGAGCAGTACTTC. This translates into CASIPSLGRGYEQYF.

V usage is TRBV7-9 and J usage is TRBJ2-3; 9 nucleotides align to TRBD1. This CDR3 has 19 amino acids. The V and J ends lost 5 bases and 2 bases, in that order; junction bases with no gene match: 17. Germline V gives CDR1 SEHNR, CDR2 FQNEAQ (reference sequence). CDR3 protein: CASSRTITTGTGYTDTQYF. The CDR3 nucleotides read TGTGCCAGCAGCCGAACCATAACAACGGGGACAGGGTACACAGATACGCAGTATTTT.

This clone was seen a handful of times. The chain combines TRBV29-1 with TRBJ1-1; 7 bases align to TRBD1. The CDR3 loop spans 14 amino acids. V shed 6 bases and J 5 bases; nucleotides not matched to a gene: 12. Germline V gene data show CDR1 as SQVTM and CDR2 as ANQGSEA. The CDR3 sequence: CSVDGQDVGTEAFF. In DNA form, the CDR3 reads TGCAGCGTCGACGGACAGGATGTGGGAACTGAAGCTTTCTTT.

A remark on this clone: One junction end disagrees with the germline gene, perhaps due to a read error. The chain links TRBV30 to TRBJ2-4; D is perhaps TRBD2 (5 bases). Germline V gene data show CDR1 as GTSNPN and CDR2 as SVGIG (reference sequence). The CDR3 length is 12 residues. The DNA for the CDR3 is TGTGCCTGGTTGCTAGCCGAAAACATTCAGTACTTC. The encoded protein is CAWLLAENIQYF.

The J gene is TRBJ1-4, the V gene TRBV6-5; D gene unclear. CDR3 length: 14 amino acids. CDR1 and CDR2 (germline): MNHEY, SVGAGI. Deletions cut 4 bases from V and 8 bases from J, with 14 bases between. DNA of the CDR3: TGTGCCAGCAGTTCCGAGAACCTAGGAGAAAAACTGTTTTTT. As protein: CASSSENLGEKLFF.

The chain is built from TRBV5-1 and TRBJ2-1; TRBD2 agrees at 14 bases. From germline, CDR1 is SGHRS and CDR2 YFSETQ. J was trimmed by 15 bases and V by 0 bases; bases with no gene match: 5. The CDR3 contains 14 residues. For the CDR3, the DNA is TGCGCCAGCAGCTTGGGACTAGCGGGAGGGCCCCCGTTCTTC. Amino acid sequence: CASSLGLAGGPPFF. The full variable domain, with the rest looked up from reference TRBV5-1 and TRBJ2-1, is KAGVTQTPRYLIKTRGQQVTLSCSPISGHRSVSWYQQTPGQGLQFLFEYFSETQRNKGNFPGRFSGRQFSNSRSEMNVSTLELGDSALYLCASSLGLAGGPPFFGPGTRLTVL.

This rearrangement joins TRBV19 to TRBJ1-5; D is unclear. This CDR3 spans 17 amino acids. Trimming took 5 bases from V and 0 from J, leaving 17 bases between them. Germline CDR1 LNHDA, CDR2 SQIVND (reference sequence). This CDR3 reads CASSPGREYYSNQPQHF. CDR3 nucleotide sequence: TGTGCCAGTAGTCCCGGGAGGGAGTATTATAGCAATCAGCCCCAGCATTTT.

This chain links TRBV2 with TRBJ1-5, with a weak D call TRBD1 (5 bases). In germline, CDR1 is SNHLY, CDR2 FYNNEI. The CDR3 is 12 amino acids. Trimming took off 6 bases at V and 9 bases at J, with 12 bases between the two ends. The CDR3 reads CASRGTGRPQHF. The CDR3, as DNA: TGTGCCAGCAGGGGGACCGGAAGGCCCCAGCATTTT.

The V gene is TRBV5-1, the J gene TRBJ2-7; D is ambiguous. V gave up 5 bases and J gave up 0 bases, with 12 bases separating them. Per germline, CDR1 SGHRS and CDR2 YFSETQ. The CDR3 runs to 14 residues. CDR3 loop: CASSSPRSSYEQYF. In nucleotides, the CDR3 is TGCGCCAGCAGTTCGCCCAGGAGCTCCTACGAGCAGTACTTC. Using reference TRBV5-1 and TRBJ2-7 for the parts outside the CDR3, the full variable domain is KAGVTQTPRYLIKTRGQQVTLSCSPISGHRSVSWYQQTPGQGLQFLFEYFSETQRNKGNFPGRFSGRQFSNSRSEMNVSTLELGDSALYLCASSSPRSSYEQYFGPGTRLTVT.